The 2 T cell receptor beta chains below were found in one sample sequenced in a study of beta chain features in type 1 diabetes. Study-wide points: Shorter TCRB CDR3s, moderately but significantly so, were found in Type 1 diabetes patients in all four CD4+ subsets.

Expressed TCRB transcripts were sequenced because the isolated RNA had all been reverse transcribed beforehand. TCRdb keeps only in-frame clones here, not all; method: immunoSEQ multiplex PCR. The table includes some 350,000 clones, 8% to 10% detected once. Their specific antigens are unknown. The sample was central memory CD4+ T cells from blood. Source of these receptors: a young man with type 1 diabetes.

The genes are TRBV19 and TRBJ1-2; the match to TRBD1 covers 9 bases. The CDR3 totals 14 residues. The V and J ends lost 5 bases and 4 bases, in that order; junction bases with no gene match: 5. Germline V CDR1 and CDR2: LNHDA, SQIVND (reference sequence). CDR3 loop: CASSLDRGRYGYTF. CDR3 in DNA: TGTGCCAGTAGTTTGGACAGGGGACGCTATGGCTACACCTTC. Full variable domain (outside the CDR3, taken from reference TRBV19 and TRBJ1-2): DGGITQSPKYLFRKEGQNVTLSCEQNLNHDAMYWYRQDPGQGLRLIYYSQIVNDFQKGDIAEGYSVSREKKESFPLTVTSAQKNPTAFYLCASSLDRGRYGYTFGSGTRLTVV.

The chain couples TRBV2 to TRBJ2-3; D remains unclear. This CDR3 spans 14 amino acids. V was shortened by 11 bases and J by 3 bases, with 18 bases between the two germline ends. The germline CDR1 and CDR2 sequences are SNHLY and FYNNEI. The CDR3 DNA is TGTGCCTCCCTCAGCAGGACCACAACAGATACGCAGTATTTT. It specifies CASLSRTTTDTQYF.